This TCR beta chain was identified during a study of T cells in Graves' hyperthyroidism and ophthalmopathy. On the study more broadly: Peripheral blood was secured at the point of initial diagnosis, before any treatment.

The germline gives CDR1 SGHRS, CDR2 YFSETQ. The CDR3 is 13 amino acids. V shed 1 base, J shed 8 bases, and the junction held 3 bases outside the gene matches. Researchers took RNA transcripts and amplified the TCR beta CDR3 regions from them. HTBI primers drove first-round RT-PCR of the TCR CDR3. Using its own MiXCR run on the multiplex PCR reads, TCRdb lists one record per CDR3 protein. The table records 300,000 to 350,000 distinct CDR3 sequences, 21% of them present only once. Sequences were obtained from blood. The clonotype originates from a woman aged 45-65 years with Graves' hyperthyroidism. The rearrangement uses TRBV5-1 and TRBJ2-4; TRBD2 agrees at 7 bases. CDR3 residues: CASSLRGRDIQYF. CDR3 in DNA: TGCGCCAGCAGCTTGCGGGGGAGGGACATTCAGTACTTC.